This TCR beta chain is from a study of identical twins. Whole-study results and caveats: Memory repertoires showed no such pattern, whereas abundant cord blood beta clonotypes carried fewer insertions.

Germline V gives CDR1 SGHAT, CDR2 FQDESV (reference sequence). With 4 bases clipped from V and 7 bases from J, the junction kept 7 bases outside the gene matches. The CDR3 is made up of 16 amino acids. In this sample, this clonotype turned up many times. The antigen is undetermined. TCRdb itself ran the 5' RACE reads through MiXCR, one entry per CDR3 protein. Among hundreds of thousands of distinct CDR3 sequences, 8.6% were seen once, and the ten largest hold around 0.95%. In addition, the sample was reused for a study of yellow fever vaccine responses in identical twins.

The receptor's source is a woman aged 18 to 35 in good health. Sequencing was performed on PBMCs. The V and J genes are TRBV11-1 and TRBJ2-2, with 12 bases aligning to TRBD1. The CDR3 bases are TGTGCCAGCAGCTCCCCGGGACAGGGGGCGAACGGGGAGCTGTTTTTT. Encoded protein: CASSSPGQGANGELFF.